A selection of T cell receptor beta chains follows, all from one sample in a study of T cell changes during pregnancy in multiple sclerosis. TCRdb's table, derived via immunoSEQ multiplex PCR, lists solely in-frame clones and lacks some. The sample contains roughly 90,000 clones, 90% to 95% of which appear only once. The source was peripheral blood, collected in the first trimester of pregnancy. Receptor source: a female donor with multiple sclerosis, enrolled in a pregnancy study. The CDR3 runs from the conserved cysteine through the conserved F or W. The order of the fields is CDR3 protein, D gene, J gene, V gene. D genes are given only for firm matches.

cdr3_aa: CASSLQGGEAFF
d_call: -
j_call: TRBJ1-1
v_call: TRBV11-2

cdr3_aa: CASKGQASSYNSPLHF
d_call: TRBD1
j_call: TRBJ1-6
v_call: TRBV6-4

cdr3_aa: CASSPPRQGPEAFF
d_call: TRBD1
j_call: TRBJ1-1
v_call: TRBV11-2

cdr3_aa: CASSLPGQETQYF
d_call: -
j_call: TRBJ2-5
v_call: TRBV7-6

cdr3_aa: CASSSGTGNYGYTF
d_call: TRBD1
j_call: TRBJ1-2
v_call: TRBV7-8

cdr3_aa: CASSPPGTGGRNTEAFF
d_call: TRBD1
j_call: TRBJ1-1
v_call: TRBV18

cdr3_aa: CASDAGTGTSGANVLTF
d_call: TRBD1
j_call: TRBJ2-6
v_call: TRBV28

cdr3_aa: CASSLITENTEAFF
d_call: -
j_call: TRBJ1-1
v_call: TRBV28

cdr3_aa: CASSTSYEQYF
d_call: -
j_call: TRBJ2-7
v_call: TRBV6-1

cdr3_aa: CASSQAGQGAYEQYF
d_call: TRBD1
j_call: TRBJ2-7
v_call: TRBV4-1

cdr3_aa: CASSQDLGGGETQYF
d_call: -
j_call: TRBJ2-5
v_call: TRBV14

cdr3_aa: CASHSFQETQYF
d_call: -
j_call: TRBJ2-5
v_call: TRBV7-9

cdr3_aa: CASSLQGAETQYF
d_call: TRBD1
j_call: TRBJ2-5
v_call: TRBV6-1

cdr3_aa: CATSRDRGVETQYF
d_call: -
j_call: TRBJ2-5
v_call: TRBV15

cdr3_aa: CASSNRTSGAGEQYF
d_call: TRBD2
j_call: TRBJ2-7
v_call: TRBV5-4

cdr3_aa: CASSEGQGAGNEQFF
d_call: TRBD1
j_call: TRBJ2-1
v_call: TRBV2

cdr3_aa: CASGERGTTYEQYF
d_call: -
j_call: TRBJ2-7
v_call: TRBV27

cdr3_aa: CASSTLAGQTDTQYF
d_call: TRBD2
j_call: TRBJ2-3
v_call: TRBV19

cdr3_aa: CASSFGRGANEQFF
d_call: TRBD2
j_call: TRBJ2-1
v_call: TRBV11-1

cdr3_aa: CASSGTSGGTDTQYF
d_call: TRBD2
j_call: TRBJ2-3
v_call: TRBV6-4

cdr3_aa: CASSPTGVNSPLHF
d_call: TRBD1
j_call: TRBJ1-6
v_call: TRBV18

cdr3_aa: CASSLPGQQLPNEQFF
d_call: TRBD1
j_call: TRBJ2-1
v_call: TRBV18

cdr3_aa: CASLVSGKKGNYNEQFF
d_call: TRBD2
j_call: TRBJ2-1
v_call: TRBV2

cdr3_aa: CASSQVGRVDTGELFF
d_call: -
j_call: TRBJ2-2
v_call: TRBV4-1

cdr3_aa: CASSLGVGGSTDTQYF
d_call: -
j_call: TRBJ2-3
v_call: TRBV7-7

cdr3_aa: CASSVGGDRSYEQYF
d_call: TRBD1
j_call: TRBJ2-7
v_call: TRBV9

cdr3_aa: CASSENRAQETQYF
d_call: -
j_call: TRBJ2-5
v_call: TRBV5-1

cdr3_aa: CASQPGTVTDTQYF
d_call: TRBD1
j_call: TRBJ2-3
v_call: TRBV27

cdr3_aa: CASSVASGGAAQETQYF
d_call: TRBD2
j_call: TRBJ2-5
v_call: TRBV9

cdr3_aa: CARDRGVNTEAFF
d_call: TRBD1
j_call: TRBJ1-1
v_call: TRBV7-9

cdr3_aa: CASSPDGGNTGELFF
d_call: -
j_call: TRBJ2-2
v_call: TRBV7-3

cdr3_aa: CAWRATSGGPAF
d_call: TRBD2
j_call: TRBJ2-3
v_call: TRBV30

cdr3_aa: CASSLEGPSYEQYF
d_call: -
j_call: TRBJ2-7
v_call: TRBV5-1

cdr3_aa: CASSESLPSGNSPLHF
d_call: -
j_call: TRBJ1-6
v_call: TRBV25-1

cdr3_aa: CASSPSGQGLGGYTF
d_call: -
j_call: TRBJ1-2
v_call: TRBV7-9

cdr3_aa: CASRWGVAGIGNEQFF
d_call: TRBD2
j_call: TRBJ2-1
v_call: TRBV2

cdr3_aa: CATITGRNTEAFF
d_call: -
j_call: TRBJ1-1
v_call: TRBV19

cdr3_aa: CASSNGGVYNEQFF
d_call: TRBD2
j_call: TRBJ2-1
v_call: TRBV18

cdr3_aa: CASSQDKGYSNQPQHF
d_call: -
j_call: TRBJ1-5
v_call: TRBV4-1

cdr3_aa: CASRGAPSPDTQYF
d_call: -
j_call: TRBJ2-3
v_call: TRBV19

cdr3_aa: CASSQSGGGTDTQYF
d_call: TRBD2
j_call: TRBJ2-3
v_call: TRBV4-2

cdr3_aa: CATSTGGDYGYTF
d_call: TRBD1
j_call: TRBJ1-2
v_call: TRBV10-3

cdr3_aa: CASSLETSGETQYF
d_call: TRBD2
j_call: TRBJ2-5
v_call: TRBV7-6

cdr3_aa: CASSEFTGGRSNQPQHF
d_call: TRBD1
j_call: TRBJ1-5
v_call: TRBV6-1

cdr3_aa: CASSPQGGYEQYF
d_call: -
j_call: TRBJ2-7
v_call: TRBV11-1

cdr3_aa: CASSLLLGQGAPTTNEKLFF
d_call: TRBD1
j_call: TRBJ1-4
v_call: TRBV7-8

cdr3_aa: CASSLTSVDEQYF
d_call: TRBD2
j_call: TRBJ2-7
v_call: TRBV5-6

cdr3_aa: CASSPRGGQETQYF
d_call: TRBD2
j_call: TRBJ2-5
v_call: TRBV6-5

cdr3_aa: CASTTGPAYNSPLHF
d_call: -
j_call: TRBJ1-6
v_call: TRBV19

cdr3_aa: CASIAPGTPFTDTQYF
d_call: -
j_call: TRBJ2-3
v_call: TRBV25-1

cdr3_aa: CASSYSGTGGYEQYF
d_call: TRBD1
j_call: TRBJ2-7
v_call: TRBV6-6

cdr3_aa: CASSPIESLRSPLHF
d_call: -
j_call: TRBJ1-6
v_call: TRBV18

cdr3_aa: CAISETAQTGHSGNTIYF
d_call: TRBD1
j_call: TRBJ1-3
v_call: TRBV10-3